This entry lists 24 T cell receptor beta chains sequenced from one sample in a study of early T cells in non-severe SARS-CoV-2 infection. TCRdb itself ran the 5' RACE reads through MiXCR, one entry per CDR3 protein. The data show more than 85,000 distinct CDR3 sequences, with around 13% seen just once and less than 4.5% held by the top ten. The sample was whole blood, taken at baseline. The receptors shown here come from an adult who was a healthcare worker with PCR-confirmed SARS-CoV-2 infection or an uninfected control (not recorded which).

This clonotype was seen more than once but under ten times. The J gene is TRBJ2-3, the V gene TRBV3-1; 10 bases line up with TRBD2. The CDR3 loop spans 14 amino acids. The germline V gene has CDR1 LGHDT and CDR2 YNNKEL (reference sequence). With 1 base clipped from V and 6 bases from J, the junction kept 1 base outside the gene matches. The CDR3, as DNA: TGTGCCAGCAGCCAAGGGGGACTAGCGGATACGCAGTATTTT. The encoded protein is CASSQGGLADTQYF.

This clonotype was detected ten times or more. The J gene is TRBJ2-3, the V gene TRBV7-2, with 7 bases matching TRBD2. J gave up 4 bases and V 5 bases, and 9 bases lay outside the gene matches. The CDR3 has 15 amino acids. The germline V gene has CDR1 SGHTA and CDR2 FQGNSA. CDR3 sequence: CASSTRLASPDTQYF. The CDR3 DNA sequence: TGTGCCAGCAGCACCCGACTAGCTAGTCCAGATACGCAGTATTTT.

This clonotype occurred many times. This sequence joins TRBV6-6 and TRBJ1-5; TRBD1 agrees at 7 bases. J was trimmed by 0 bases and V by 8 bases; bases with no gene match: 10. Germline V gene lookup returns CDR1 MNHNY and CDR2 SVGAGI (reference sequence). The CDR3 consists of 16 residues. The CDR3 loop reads CASARDSRYSNQPQHF. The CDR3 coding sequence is TGTGCCAGCGCAAGGGACAGCCGATATAGCAATCAGCCCCAGCATTTT.

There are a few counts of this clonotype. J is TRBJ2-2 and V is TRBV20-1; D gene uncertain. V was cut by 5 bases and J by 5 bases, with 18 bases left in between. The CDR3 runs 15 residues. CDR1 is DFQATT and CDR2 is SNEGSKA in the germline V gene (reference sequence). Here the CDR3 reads CSAPDWSMRTGELFF. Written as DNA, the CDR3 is TGCAGTGCTCCTGATTGGTCCATGAGAACCGGGGAGCTGTTTTTT.

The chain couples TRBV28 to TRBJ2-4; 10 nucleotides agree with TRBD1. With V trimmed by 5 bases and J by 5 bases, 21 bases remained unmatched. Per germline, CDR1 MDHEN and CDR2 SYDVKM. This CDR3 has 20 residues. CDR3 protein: CASSGVKGTGDFAAQNIQYF. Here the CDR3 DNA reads TGTGCCAGCAGTGGGGTGAAGGGGACAGGGGATTTCGCTGCCCAAAACATTCAGTACTTC.

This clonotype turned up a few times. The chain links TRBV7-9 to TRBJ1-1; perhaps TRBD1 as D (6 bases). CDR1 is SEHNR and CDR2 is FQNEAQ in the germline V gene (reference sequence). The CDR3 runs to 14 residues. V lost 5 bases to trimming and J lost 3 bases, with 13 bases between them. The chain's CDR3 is CASSVEQGYTEAFF. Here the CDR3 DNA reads TGTGCCAGCAGCGTAGAACAGGGTTACACTGAAGCTTTCTTT.

The CDR3 DNA sequence: TGCGCCAGCAGCGCCAACAGGGGGTCCCTCTCTGGGGCCAACGTCCTGACTTTC. It specifies CASSANRGSLSGANVLTF. The chain carries TRBV5-1 and TRBJ2-6, with 8 positions matching TRBD1. Germline CDR1 SGHRS, CDR2 YFSETQ. V shed 4 bases, J shed 0 bases, and the junction held 9 bases outside the gene matches. The length of the CDR3 is 18 residues.

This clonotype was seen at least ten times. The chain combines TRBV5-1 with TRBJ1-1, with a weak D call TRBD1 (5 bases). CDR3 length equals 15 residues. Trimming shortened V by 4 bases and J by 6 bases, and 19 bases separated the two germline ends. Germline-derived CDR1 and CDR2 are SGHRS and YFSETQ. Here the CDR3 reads CASSPGTGVRSEAFF. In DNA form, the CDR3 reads TGCGCCAGCAGCCCCGGGACGGGAGTGAGGTCTGAAGCTTTCTTT.

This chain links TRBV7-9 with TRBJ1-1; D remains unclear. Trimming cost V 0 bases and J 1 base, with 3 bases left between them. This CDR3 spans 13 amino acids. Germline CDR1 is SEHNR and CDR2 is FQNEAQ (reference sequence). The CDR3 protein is CASSLAQNTEAFF. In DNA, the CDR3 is TGTGCCAGCAGCTTAGCCCAGAACACTGAAGCTTTCTTT.

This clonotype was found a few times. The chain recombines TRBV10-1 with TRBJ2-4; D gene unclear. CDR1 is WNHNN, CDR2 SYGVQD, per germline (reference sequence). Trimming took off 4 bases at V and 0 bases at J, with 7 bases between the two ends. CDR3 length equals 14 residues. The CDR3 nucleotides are TGCGCCAGCAGTGGCCGACTAGCCAAAAACATTCAGTACTTC. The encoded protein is CASSGRLAKNIQYF.

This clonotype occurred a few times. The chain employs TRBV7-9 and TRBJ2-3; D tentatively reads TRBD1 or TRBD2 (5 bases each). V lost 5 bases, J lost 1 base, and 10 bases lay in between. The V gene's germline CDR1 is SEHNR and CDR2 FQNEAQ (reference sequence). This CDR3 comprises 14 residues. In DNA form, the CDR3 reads TGTGCCAGCAGCCCTCTGGGGGGCACAGATACGCAGTATTTT. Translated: CASSPLGGTDTQYF.

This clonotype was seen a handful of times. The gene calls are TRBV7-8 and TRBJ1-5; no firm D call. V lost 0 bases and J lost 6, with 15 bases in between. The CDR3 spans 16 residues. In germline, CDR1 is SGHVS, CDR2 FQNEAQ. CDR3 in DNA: TGTGCCAGCAGCTTAGCGGATCCCCCGCTGGGTCAGCCCCAGCATTTT. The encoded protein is CASSLADPPLGQPQHF.

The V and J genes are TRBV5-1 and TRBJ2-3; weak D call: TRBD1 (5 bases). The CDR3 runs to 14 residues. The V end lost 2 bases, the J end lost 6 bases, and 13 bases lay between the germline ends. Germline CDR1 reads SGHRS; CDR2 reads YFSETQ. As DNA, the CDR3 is TGCGCCAGCAGCTTCGAAGGGGCAGGGGATACGCAGTATTTT. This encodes CASSFEGAGDTQYF.

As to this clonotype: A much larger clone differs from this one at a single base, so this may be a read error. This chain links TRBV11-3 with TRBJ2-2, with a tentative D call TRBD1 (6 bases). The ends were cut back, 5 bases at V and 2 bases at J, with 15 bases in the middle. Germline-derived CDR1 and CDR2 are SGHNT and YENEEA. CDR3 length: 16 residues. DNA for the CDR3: TGTGCCAGCAGCCCGCAGGGGACGCAAAACACCGGGGAGCTGTTTTTT. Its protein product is CASSPQGTQNTGELFF.

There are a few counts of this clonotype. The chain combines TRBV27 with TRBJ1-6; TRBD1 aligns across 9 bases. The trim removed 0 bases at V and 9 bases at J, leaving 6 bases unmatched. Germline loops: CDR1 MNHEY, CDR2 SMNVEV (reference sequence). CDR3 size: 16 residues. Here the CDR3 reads CASSLSYRGRSSPLHF. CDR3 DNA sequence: TGTGCCAGCAGTTTATCGTACAGGGGGCGATCTTCACCCCTCCACTTT.

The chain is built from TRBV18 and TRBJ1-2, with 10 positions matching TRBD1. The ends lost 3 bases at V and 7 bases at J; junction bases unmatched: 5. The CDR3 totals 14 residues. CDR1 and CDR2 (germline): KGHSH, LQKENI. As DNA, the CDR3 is TGTGCCAGCTCACCGACCGGGACAGGGGTTGGCTACACCTTC. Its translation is CASSPTGTGVGYTF.

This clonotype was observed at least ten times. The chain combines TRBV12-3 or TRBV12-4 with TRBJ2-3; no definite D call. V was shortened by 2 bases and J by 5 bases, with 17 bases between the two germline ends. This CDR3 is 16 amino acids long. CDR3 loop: CASSLPRAISLDTQYF. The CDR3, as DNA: TGTGCCAGCAGTTTACCCCGGGCCATCTCGTTAGATACGCAGTATTTT.

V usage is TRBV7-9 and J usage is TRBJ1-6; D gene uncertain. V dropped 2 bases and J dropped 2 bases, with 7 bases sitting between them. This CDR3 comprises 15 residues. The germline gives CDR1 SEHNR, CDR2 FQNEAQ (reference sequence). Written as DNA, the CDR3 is TGTGCCAGCAGCTTAATAACAGCCTATAATTCACCCCTCCACTTT. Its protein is CASSLITAYNSPLHF.

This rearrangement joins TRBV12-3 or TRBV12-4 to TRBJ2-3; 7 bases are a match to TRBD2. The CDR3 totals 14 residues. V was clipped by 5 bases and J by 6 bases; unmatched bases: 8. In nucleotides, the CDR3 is TGTGCCAGCAGTACCAGCGGGATGGCTGATACGCAGTATTTT. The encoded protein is CASSTSGMADTQYF.

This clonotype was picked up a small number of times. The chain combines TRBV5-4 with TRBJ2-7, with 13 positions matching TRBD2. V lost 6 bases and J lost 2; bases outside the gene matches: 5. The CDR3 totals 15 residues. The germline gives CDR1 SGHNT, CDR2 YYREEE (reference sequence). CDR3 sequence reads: CASTAGTSGTYEQYF. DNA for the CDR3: TGTGCCAGCACCGCTGGGACTAGCGGGACCTACGAGCAGTACTTC. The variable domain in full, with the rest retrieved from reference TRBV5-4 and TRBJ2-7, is ETGVTQSPTHLIKTRGQQVTLRCSSQSGHNTVSWYQQALGQGPQFIFQYYREEENGRGNFPPRFSGLQFPNYSSELNVNALELDDSALYLCASTAGTSGTYEQYFGPGTRLTVT.

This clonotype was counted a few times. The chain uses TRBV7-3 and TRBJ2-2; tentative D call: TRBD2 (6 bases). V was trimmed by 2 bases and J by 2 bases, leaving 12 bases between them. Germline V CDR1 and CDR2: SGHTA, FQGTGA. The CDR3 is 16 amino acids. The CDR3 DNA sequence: TGTGCCAGCAGCTTACTTGCCGGGAGAAACACCGGGGAGCTGTTTTTT. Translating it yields CASSLLAGRNTGELFF.

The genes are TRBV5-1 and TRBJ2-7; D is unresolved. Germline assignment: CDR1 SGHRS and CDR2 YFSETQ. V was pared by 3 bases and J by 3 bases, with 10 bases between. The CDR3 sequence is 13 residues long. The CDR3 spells CASSSSPGYEQYF. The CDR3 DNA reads TGCGCCAGCAGCTCCTCCCCAGGCTACGAGCAGTACTTC.

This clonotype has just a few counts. CDR3 region: CASRGVRVDTGELFF. The CDR3 region has the DNA TGTGCCAGCAGAGGGGTACGGGTGGACACCGGGGAGCTGTTTTTT. The chain joins TRBV11-1 to TRBJ2-2; tentatively, D is TRBD1 (5 bases). The V gene's germline CDR1 is SGHAT and CDR2 FQDESV (reference sequence). V was trimmed by 6 bases and J by 3 bases, leaving 14 bases between them. The CDR3 extends over 15 amino acids.

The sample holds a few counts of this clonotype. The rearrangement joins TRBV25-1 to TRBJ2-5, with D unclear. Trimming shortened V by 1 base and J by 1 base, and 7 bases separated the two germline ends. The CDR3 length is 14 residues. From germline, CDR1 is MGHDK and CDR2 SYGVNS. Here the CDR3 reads CASSESHLQETQYF. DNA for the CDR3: TGTGCCAGCAGTGAATCACACCTCCAAGAGACCCAGTACTTC. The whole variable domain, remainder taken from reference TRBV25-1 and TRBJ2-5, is EADIYQTPRYLVIGTGKKITLECSQTMGHDKMYWYQQDPGMELHLIHYSYGVNSTEKGDLSSESTVSRIRTEHFPLTLESARPSHTSQYLCASSESHLQETQYFGPGTRLLVL.